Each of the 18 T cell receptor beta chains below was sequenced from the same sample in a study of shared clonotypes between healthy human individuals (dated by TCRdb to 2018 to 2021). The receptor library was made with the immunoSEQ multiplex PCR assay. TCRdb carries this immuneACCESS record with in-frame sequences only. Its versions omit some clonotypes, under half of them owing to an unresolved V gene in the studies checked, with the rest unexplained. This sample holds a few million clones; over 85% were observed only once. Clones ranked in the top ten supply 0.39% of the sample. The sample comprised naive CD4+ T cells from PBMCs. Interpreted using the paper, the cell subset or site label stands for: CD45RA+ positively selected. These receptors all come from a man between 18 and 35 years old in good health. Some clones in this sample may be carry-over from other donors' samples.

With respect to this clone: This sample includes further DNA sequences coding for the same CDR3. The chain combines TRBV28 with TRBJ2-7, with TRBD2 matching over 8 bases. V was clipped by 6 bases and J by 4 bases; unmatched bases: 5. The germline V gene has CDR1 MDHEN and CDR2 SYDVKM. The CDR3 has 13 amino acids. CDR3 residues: CASSPGGQYEQYF. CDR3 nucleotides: TGTGCCAGCAGCCCGGGGGGGCAGTACGAGCAGTACTTC.

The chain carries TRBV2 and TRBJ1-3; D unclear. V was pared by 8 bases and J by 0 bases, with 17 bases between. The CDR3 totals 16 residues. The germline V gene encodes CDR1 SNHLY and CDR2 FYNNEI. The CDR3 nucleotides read TGTGCCAGCCAAGGGCCGCGGTCCCTCTCTGGAAACACCATATATTTT. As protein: CASQGPRSLSGNTIYF.

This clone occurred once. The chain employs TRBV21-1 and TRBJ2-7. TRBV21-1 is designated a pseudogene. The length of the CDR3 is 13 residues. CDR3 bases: TGTGCCAGCACGCCTCTCGGCACCTACGAGCAGTACTTC. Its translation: CASTPLGTYEQYF.

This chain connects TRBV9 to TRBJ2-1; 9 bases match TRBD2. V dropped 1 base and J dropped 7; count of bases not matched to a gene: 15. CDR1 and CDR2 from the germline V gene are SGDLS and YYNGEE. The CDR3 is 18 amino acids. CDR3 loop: CASSVLGGLAGTRNEQFF. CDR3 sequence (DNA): TGTGCCAGCAGCGTATTGGGCGGGCTAGCGGGAACTCGAAATGAGCAGTTCTTC.

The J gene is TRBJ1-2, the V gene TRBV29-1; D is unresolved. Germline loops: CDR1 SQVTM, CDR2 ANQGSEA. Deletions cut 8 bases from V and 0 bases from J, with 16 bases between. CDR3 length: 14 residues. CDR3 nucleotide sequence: TGCAGCACATCACCCAGGCAAGCTAACTATGGCTACACCTTC. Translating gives CSTSPRQANYGYTF.

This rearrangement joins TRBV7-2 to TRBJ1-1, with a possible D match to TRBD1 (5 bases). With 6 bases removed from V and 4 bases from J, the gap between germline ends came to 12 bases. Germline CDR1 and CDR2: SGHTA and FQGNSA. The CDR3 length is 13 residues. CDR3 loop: CASSVRRGTEAFF. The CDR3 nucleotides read TGTGCCAGCAGTGTAAGGAGGGGCACTGAAGCTTTCTTT. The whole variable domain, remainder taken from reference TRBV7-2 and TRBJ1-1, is GAGVSQSPSNKVTEKGKDVELRCDPISGHTALYWYRQSLGQGLEFLIYFQGNSAPDKSGLPSDRFSAERTGGSVSTLTIQRTQQEDSAVYLCASSVRRGTEAFFGQGTRLTVV.

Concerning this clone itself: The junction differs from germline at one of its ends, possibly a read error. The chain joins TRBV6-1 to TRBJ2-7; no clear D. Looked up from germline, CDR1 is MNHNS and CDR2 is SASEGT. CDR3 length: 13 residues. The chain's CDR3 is CASSEIARPGLDF. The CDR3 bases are TGTGCCAGCAGTGAAATCGCCCGCCCGGGTTTGGACTTC.

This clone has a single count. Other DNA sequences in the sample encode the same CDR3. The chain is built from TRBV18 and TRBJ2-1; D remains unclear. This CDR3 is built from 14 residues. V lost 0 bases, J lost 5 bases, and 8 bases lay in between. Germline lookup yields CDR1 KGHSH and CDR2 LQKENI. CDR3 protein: CASSPPSGHNEQFF. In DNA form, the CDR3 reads TGTGCCAGCTCACCACCGAGTGGTCACAATGAGCAGTTCTTC.

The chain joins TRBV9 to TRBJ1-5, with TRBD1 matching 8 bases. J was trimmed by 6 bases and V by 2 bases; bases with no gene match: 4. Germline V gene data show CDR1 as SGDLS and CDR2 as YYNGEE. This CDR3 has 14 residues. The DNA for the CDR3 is TGTGCCAGCAGCGTTGGACAGGGCCCTCAGCCCCAGCATTTT. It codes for CASSVGQGPQPQHF.

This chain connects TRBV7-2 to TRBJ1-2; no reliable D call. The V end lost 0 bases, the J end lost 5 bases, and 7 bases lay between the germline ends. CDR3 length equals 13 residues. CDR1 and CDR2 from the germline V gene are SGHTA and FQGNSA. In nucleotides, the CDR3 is TGTGCCAGCAGCTTAGCGGCTATGTATGGCTACACCTTC. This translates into CASSLAAMYGYTF.

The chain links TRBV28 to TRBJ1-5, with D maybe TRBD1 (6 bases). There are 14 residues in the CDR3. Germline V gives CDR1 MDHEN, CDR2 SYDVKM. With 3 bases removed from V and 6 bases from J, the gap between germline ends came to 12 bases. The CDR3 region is CASSLGGGFQPQHF. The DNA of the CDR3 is TGTGCCAGCAGTTTGGGAGGGGGGTTTCAGCCCCAGCATTTT.

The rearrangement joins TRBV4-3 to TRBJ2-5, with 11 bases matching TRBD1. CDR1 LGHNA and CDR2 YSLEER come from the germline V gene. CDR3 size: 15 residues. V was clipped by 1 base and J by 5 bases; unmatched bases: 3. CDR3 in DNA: TGCGCCAGCAGCCAAGGGACAGGGGGCTGGGAGACCCAGTACTTC. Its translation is CASSQGTGGWETQYF.

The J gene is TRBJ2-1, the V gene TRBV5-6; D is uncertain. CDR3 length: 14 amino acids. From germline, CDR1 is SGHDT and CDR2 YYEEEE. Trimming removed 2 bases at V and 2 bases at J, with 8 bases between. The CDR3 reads CASSFDLAYNEQFF. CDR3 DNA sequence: TGTGCCAGCAGCTTCGACCTCGCCTACAATGAGCAGTTCTTC.

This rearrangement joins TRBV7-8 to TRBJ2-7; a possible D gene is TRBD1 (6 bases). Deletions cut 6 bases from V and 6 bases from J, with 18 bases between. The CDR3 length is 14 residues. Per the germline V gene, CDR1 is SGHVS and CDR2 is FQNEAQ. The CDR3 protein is CASRVQGGRGEQYF. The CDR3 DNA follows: TGTGCCAGCAGGGTACAGGGTGGAAGGGGCGAGCAGTACTTC. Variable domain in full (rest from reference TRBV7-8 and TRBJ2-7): GAGVSQSPRYKVAKRGQDVALRCDPISGHVSLFWYQQALGQGPEFLTYFQNEAQLDKSGLPSDRFFAERPEGSVSTLKIQRTQQEDSAVYLCASRVQGGRGEQYFGPGTRLTVT.

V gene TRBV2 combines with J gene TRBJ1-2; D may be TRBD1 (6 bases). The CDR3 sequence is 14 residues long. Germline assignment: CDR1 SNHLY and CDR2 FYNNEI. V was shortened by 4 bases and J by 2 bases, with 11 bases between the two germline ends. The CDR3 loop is CASSVGQTNYGYTF. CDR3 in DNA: TGTGCCAGCAGTGTTGGACAGACAAACTATGGCTACACCTTC.

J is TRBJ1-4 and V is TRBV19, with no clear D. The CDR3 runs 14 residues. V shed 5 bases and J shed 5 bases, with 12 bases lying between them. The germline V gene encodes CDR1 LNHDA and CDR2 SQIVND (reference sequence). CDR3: CASSPWQPNEKLFF. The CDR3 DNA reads TGTGCCAGTAGTCCCTGGCAACCAAATGAAAAACTGTTTTTT.

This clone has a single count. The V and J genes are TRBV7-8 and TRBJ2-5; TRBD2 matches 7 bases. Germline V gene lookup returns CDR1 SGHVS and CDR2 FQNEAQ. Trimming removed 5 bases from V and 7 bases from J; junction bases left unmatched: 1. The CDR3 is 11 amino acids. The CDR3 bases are TGTGCCAGCAGCCGCGGGGGGACCCAGTACTTC. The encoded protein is CASSRGGTQYF.

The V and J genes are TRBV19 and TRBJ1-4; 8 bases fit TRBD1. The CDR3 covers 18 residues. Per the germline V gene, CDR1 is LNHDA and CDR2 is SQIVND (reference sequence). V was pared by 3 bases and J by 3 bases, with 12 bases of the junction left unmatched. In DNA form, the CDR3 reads TGTGCCAGTAGTATCGGACCCCCCGGCAGGGGGCCTAATGAAAAACTGTTTTTT. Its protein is CASSIGPPGRGPNEKLFF. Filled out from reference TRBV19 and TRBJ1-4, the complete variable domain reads DGGITQSPKYLFRKEGQNVTLSCEQNLNHDAMYWYRQDPGQGLRLIYYSQIVNDFQKGDIAEGYSVSREKKESFPLTVTSAQKNPTAFYLCASSIGPPGRGPNEKLFFGSGTQLSVL.